The 30 T cell receptor beta chains below all came from one sample that was sequenced in a study of T cell repertoires in aging, cancer and after chemotherapy. TRB rearrangements spanning V, D and J were amplified using mixed TRB-A/B primers. One entry per CDR3 protein, called by TCRdb with MiXCR from the multiplex PCR reads. The sample lists under 2,000 distinct CDR3 sequences; about 20% were seen once. Peripheral blood genomic DNA, not sorted cells or RNA, was the template. Sequencing was done on a sample of blood. The source is a human donor with a solid tumor.

This clonotype was recorded a few times. CDR3 nucleotides: TGTGCCAGCAACATCCGGGACAGGGGGTGGGAGCAGTACTTC. Its protein product is CASNIRDRGWEQYF. This chain joins TRBV6-5 and TRBJ2-7, with 11 bases lining up with TRBD1. The trim removed 7 bases at V and 7 bases at J, leaving 9 bases unmatched. CDR1 and CDR2 (germline): MNHEY, SVGAGI. This CDR3 is built from 14 residues.

By its share, this clonotype is medium-sized (0.01 to 0.1%). The chain joins TRBV5-1 to TRBJ2-7; 7 bases line up with TRBD1. V dropped 2 bases and J dropped 5; count of bases not matched to a gene: 13. CDR3 length: 16 residues. Germline V gives CDR1 SGHRS, CDR2 YFSETQ. The CDR3 region is CASSFFPGAGGNEQYF. The CDR3 DNA follows: TGCGCCAGCAGCTTTTTCCCCGGAGCAGGGGGAAACGAGCAGTACTTC.

This chain connects TRBV5-1 to TRBJ1-3, with unresolved D. This CDR3 is 17 amino acids long. Per germline, CDR1 SGHRS and CDR2 YFSETQ. Between the trimmed V and J ends, which lost 6 bases and 0 bases, there was a span of 19 bases. This CDR3 is CASTFSGPQSSGNTIYF. The CDR3 DNA follows: TGCGCCAGCACCTTCTCCGGGCCCCAAAGCTCTGGAAACACCATATATTTT.

This clonotype counts as medium-sized. This chain connects TRBV12-3 or TRBV12-4 to TRBJ2-6, with a tentative D call TRBD2 (5 bases). V lost 4 bases and J 4 bases, leaving 11 bases between the germline ends. The CDR3 loop spans 15 amino acids. The CDR3 is CASSSPGLGANVLTF. As DNA, the CDR3 is TGTGCCAGCAGTTCCCCGGGGTTAGGGGCCAACGTCCTGACTTTC.

Judged by abundance, this clonotype is medium-sized. The chain employs TRBV19 and TRBJ1-5; TRBD1 aligns across 7 bases. Per the germline V gene, CDR1 is LNHDA and CDR2 is SQIVND (reference sequence). The trim removed 3 bases at V and 3 bases at J, leaving 14 bases unmatched. This CDR3 comprises 18 residues. The CDR3 DNA reads TGTGCCAGTAGTATCAAGGCGGTGAGGGGGCGGAACAATCAGCCCCAGCATTTT. It codes for CASSIKAVRGRNNQPQHF.

This clonotype was detected only a few times. The V call is TRBV12-3 or TRBV12-4, the J call TRBJ2-1; tentatively, D is TRBD2 (6 bases). V dropped 3 bases and J dropped 7 bases, with 13 bases sitting between them. The CDR3 length is 14 residues. CDR3 bases: TGTGCCAGCAGTTTGGGACTCCGGGGGAATGAGCAGTTCTTC. Encoded protein: CASSLGLRGNEQFF.

In this sample, this clonotype turned up a few times. The chain combines TRBV25-1 with TRBJ1-2, with D perhaps TRBD1 (5 bases). From germline, CDR1 is MGHDK and CDR2 SYGVNS. Trimming left V 5 bases short and J 8 bases short, with 15 bases between. This CDR3 has 13 residues. The CDR3 region has the DNA TGTGCCAGCAGTCCGAGCACGGGACGAGGCTACACCTTC. It is translated as CASSPSTGRGYTF.

In its sample, this clonotype is large (0.1 to 1%). The chain employs TRBV27 and TRBJ2-6, with a possible D match to TRBD1 (5 bases). In germline, CDR1 is MNHEY, CDR2 SMNVEV (reference sequence). The CDR3 loop spans 16 amino acids. Trimming cost V 5 bases and J 2 bases, with 13 bases left between them. This CDR3 reads CASSPFAGPGANVLTF. The CDR3 DNA is TGTGCCAGCAGTCCCTTCGCAGGGCCTGGGGCCAACGTCCTGACTTTC.

The CDR3 DNA is TGTGCCACGGGGCGGGGGGACTCAGATACGCAGTATTTT. Translation: CATGRGDSDTQYF. V is TRBV19 and J is TRBJ2-3; 8 bases match TRBD2. The J segment lost 4 bases and the V segment lost 10 bases, leaving 7 bases of the junction unmatched. Germline V gives CDR1 LNHDA, CDR2 SQIVND (reference sequence). The CDR3 is made up of 13 amino acids.

This clonotype is categorized as large. The chain joins TRBV29-1 to TRBJ2-1, with TRBD2 matching 7 bases. Unmatched junction bases numbered 4, after V lost 7 bases and J lost 4 bases. In germline, CDR1 is SQVTM, CDR2 ANQGSEA. The CDR3 is 12 residues long. In DNA, the CDR3 is TGCAGCGCCGGGGGGTTTTACAATGAGCAGTTCTTC. This translates into CSAGGFYNEQFF.

In this sample, this clonotype is medium-sized. The rearrangement uses TRBV27 and TRBJ2-1; D ambiguous. The CDR3 totals 13 residues. The V and J ends lost 5 bases and 12 bases respectively, with 17 bases between them. CDR1 and CDR2 (germline): MNHEY, SMNVEV (reference sequence). The CDR3 nucleotides read TGTGCCAGCAGTCTCGGACCCAAGAGGCGGCAGTTCTTC. Translating gives CASSLGPKRRQFF.

Note on this clonotype: A read error may account for a junction end that differs from germline. The rearrangement joins TRBV7-7 to TRBJ2-1; 11 bases match TRBD2. This CDR3 comprises 15 residues. Per germline, CDR1 SSHAT and CDR2 FNYEAQ (reference sequence). The CDR3 spells CASSPLAGDSNEQFF. The CDR3 bases are TGTGCTAGCAGCCCACTAGCGGGGGACAGCAATGAGCAGTTCTTC.

This clonotype is categorized as medium-sized. This chain joins TRBV30 and TRBJ1-1, with a weak D call TRBD1 (5 bases). Germline V gene data show CDR1 as GTSNPN and CDR2 as SVGIG (reference sequence). The CDR3 spans 15 residues. V lost 0 bases to trimming and J lost 0 bases, with 11 bases between them. CDR3 amino acids: CAWSVVDSLNTEAFF. The DNA of the CDR3 is TGTGCCTGGAGTGTAGTTGACAGTCTGAACACTGAAGCTTTCTTT.

This clonotype has a handful of counts. The chain recombines TRBV5-1 with TRBJ2-1; 11 bases line up with TRBD1. CDR3 size: 18 residues. Germline V gene lookup returns CDR1 SGHRS and CDR2 YFSETQ. Trimming removed 0 bases from V and 8 bases from J; junction bases left unmatched: 13. The DNA of the CDR3 is TGCGCCAGCAGCTTGGGGTTTCCGGGGACAGGGGGTATGGATGAGCAGTTCTTC. Its translation: CASSLGFPGTGGMDEQFF.

This clonotype ranks as large (0.1 to 1%). The J gene is TRBJ1-3, the V gene TRBV12-3 or TRBV12-4, with D unclear. The CDR3 extends over 14 amino acids. V lost 7 bases, J lost 4 bases, and 14 bases lay in between. CDR3: CASTHIPGGNTIYF. The CDR3 DNA reads TGTGCCAGCACCCACATCCCGGGCGGAAACACCATATATTTT.

This clonotype is large. CDR3 protein: CSASHLSYGYTF. CDR3 nucleotide sequence: TGCAGTGCTAGTCACCTGTCCTATGGCTACACCTTC. The chain joins TRBV20-1 to TRBJ1-2; D is unresolved. V dropped 3 bases and J dropped 4 bases, with 9 bases sitting between them. The CDR3 length is 12 residues. The germline V gene encodes CDR1 DFQATT and CDR2 SNEGSKA (reference sequence).

This clonotype is judged medium-sized. The V call is TRBV6-5, the J call TRBJ2-3; D is perhaps TRBD1 (5 bases). CDR1 and CDR2 from the germline V gene are MNHEY and SVGAGI. V lost 1 base and J 4 bases, leaving 9 bases between the germline ends. This CDR3 is 14 amino acids long. Here the CDR3 DNA reads TGTGCCAGCAGTTACTATAAGGGGCCAGATACGCAGTATTTT. It specifies CASSYYKGPDTQYF.

The chain carries TRBV12-3 or TRBV12-4 and TRBJ1-2, with D hard to call. This CDR3 contains 12 residues. Trimming shortened V by 3 bases and J by 6 bases, and 8 bases separated the two germline ends. CDR3 sequence (DNA): TGTGCCAGCAGTTTTCAACCGGATGGCTACACCTTC. Translation gives CASSFQPDGYTF.

In its sample, this clonotype is medium-sized. The V gene is TRBV7-3, the J gene TRBJ1-2, with 9 bases matching TRBD1. CDR1 and CDR2 from the germline V gene are SGHTA and FQGTGA. The ends lost 5 bases at V and 6 bases at J; junction bases unmatched: 10. The CDR3 covers 15 residues. CDR3 region: CASSLAGTGIHGYTF. CDR3 sequence (DNA): TGTGCCAGCAGCCTCGCCGGGACAGGGATCCATGGCTACACCTTC.

This clonotype was seen a few times. The CDR3 DNA reads as TGTGCCAGCAGCCCGATAGCGGGGGGGACCTACAATGAGCAGTTCTTC. Amino acids: CASSPIAGGTYNEQFF. The chain recombines TRBV14 with TRBJ2-1; 11 bases are a match to TRBD2. CDR1 and CDR2 from the germline V gene are SGHDN and FVKESK. V was pared by 4 bases and J by 2 bases, with 4 bases of the junction left unmatched. The CDR3 runs 16 residues.

By its share, this clonotype is large. The genes are TRBV5-6 and TRBJ1-2; 8 bases match TRBD1. The V gene's germline CDR1 is SGHDT and CDR2 YYEEEE. The CDR3 has 14 amino acids. The V segment lost 4 bases and the J segment 4 bases; nucleotides outside the gene matches: 6. The CDR3 nucleotides read TGTGCCAGCAGCCCCGGACAGGGCGCCTATGGCTACACCTTC. Translated: CASSPGQGAYGYTF.

Written as DNA, the CDR3 is TGCGCCAGCAGCGAATCGACAGGGGTCACAGATACGCAGTATTTT. Translating gives CASSESTGVTDTQYF. The chain uses TRBV5-1 and TRBJ2-3; 8 nucleotides line up with TRBD1. Per germline, CDR1 SGHRS and CDR2 YFSETQ. J was trimmed by 2 bases and V by 4 bases; bases with no gene match: 6. The CDR3 extends over 15 amino acids.

For the CDR3, the DNA is TGTGCCAGCGGGACAGGGAACTCACCCCTCCACTTT. Its protein product is CASGTGNSPLHF. The chain links TRBV19 to TRBJ1-6; 9 nucleotides line up with TRBD1. V trimming: 9 bases; J trimming: 10 bases; junction bases outside the gene matches: 4. From germline, CDR1 is LNHDA and CDR2 SQIVND (reference sequence). This CDR3 has 12 amino acids.

This clonotype is classed as medium-sized (0.01 to 0.1%). J is TRBJ1-4 and V is TRBV6-1; D unresolved. The CDR3 runs to 14 residues. Trimming shortened V by 4 bases and J by 0 bases, and 6 bases separated the two germline ends. Per germline, CDR1 MNHNS and CDR2 SASEGT. The DNA for the CDR3 is TGTGCCAGCAGTGTGGGAGCAACTAATGAAAAACTGTTTTTT. Its translation is CASSVGATNEKLFF.

Of note for this clonotype: This could be a read error, since a much larger clone is one nucleotide away. The chain uses TRBV5-6 and TRBJ2-2, with 8 bases matching TRBD2. CDR3 length: 17 residues. J lost 7 bases, V lost 4 bases, and 15 bases had no gene match. Germline V gene data show CDR1 as SGHDT and CDR2 as YYEEEE. Written as DNA, the CDR3 is TGTGCCAGCAGCAGAGCGGGAGAAAGCAGGTTGGTCGGGGAGCTGTTTTTT. This codes for CASSRAGESRLVGELFF.

J is TRBJ1-3 and V is TRBV12-3 or TRBV12-4; unclear D gene. Trimming left V 8 bases short and J 7 bases short, with 15 bases between. The CDR3 consists of 13 residues. As DNA, the CDR3 is TGTGCCAGCTCCCCGATAGAGGTGAACACCATATATTTT. It translates to CASSPIEVNTIYF.

This clonotype was counted a few times. The chain employs TRBV19 and TRBJ2-5; possible D gene TRBD1, 6 bases. V was pared by 10 bases and J by 5 bases, with 17 bases between. The CDR3 is 13 amino acids. Germline V gene lookup returns CDR1 LNHDA and CDR2 SQIVND (reference sequence). This CDR3 reads CATKPGTLETQYF. CDR3 DNA: TGTGCCACCAAACCAGGGACACTGGAGACCCAGTACTTC.

The CDR3 spells CASSGRAGAYTDTQYF. The CDR3 DNA is TGTGCCAGCAGTGGCAGGGCAGGCGCCTACACAGATACGCAGTATTTT. The chain is built from TRBV12-3 or TRBV12-4 and TRBJ2-3; D is possibly TRBD1 (5 bases). Trimming left V 5 bases short and J 2 bases short, with 17 bases between. The CDR3 is 16 residues long.

This chain uses TRBV19 with TRBJ2-3, with no clear D. The CDR3 contains 14 residues. Germline loops: CDR1 LNHDA, CDR2 SQIVND (reference sequence). V shed 1 base and J shed 4 bases, with 9 bases lying between them. In DNA, the CDR3 is TGTGCCAGTAGTATAGGCCCCGCGCCAGATACGCAGTATTTT. Protein: CASSIGPAPDTQYF.

This clonotype is medium-sized. The gene calls are TRBV15 and TRBJ2-7; 11 bases match TRBD2. The CDR3 is made up of 15 amino acids. V gave up 1 base and J gave up 5 bases; unmatched junction bases: 4. Germline assignment: CDR1 LNHNV and CDR2 YYDKDF (reference sequence). CDR3 sequence reads: CATSRVAGGPNEQYF. The CDR3 DNA reads TGTGCCACCAGCAGAGTAGCGGGAGGGCCGAACGAGCAGTACTTC.